This T cell receptor beta chain was observed in a study of regulatory T cells in long-lasting Graves disease. Library construction for TCR beta used iRepertoire HTBI primers and Arm-PCR of CDR3 regions. In TCRdb, the multiplex PCR reads were re-called with MiXCR into one record per CDR3 protein. Seen here are under 350,000 distinct CDR3 sequences, under 25% observed once, and the top ten hold about 61%. Time point of the sample: persistent/refractory GD, antithyroid drugs over 5 years with positive TRAb. The authors made the TCR library using RNA they extracted from PBMCs. Peripheral blood, 7 to 9.5 milliliters of it, was drawn into EDTA tubes. V lost 4 bases, J lost 0 bases, and 20 bases lay in between. CDR1 SGDLS and CDR2 YYNGEE come from the germline V gene. The CDR3 has 18 residues.

The material was peripheral blood mononuclear cells (PBMCs), obtained when the disease was refractory, from a patient treated with antithyroid drugs. The V gene is TRBV9, the J gene TRBJ2-4, with D perhaps matching TRBD1 (7 bases). The receptor was isolated from a female donor with Graves disease. The CDR3, as DNA: TGTGCCAGCAGCATTCGGGACTCTACAGGGGTAGCCAAAAACATTCAGTACTTC. Encoded protein: CASSIRDSTGVAKNIQYF.